Shown below are 26 T cell receptor beta chains from a single sample sequenced in a study of blood T cells in healthy people across ages. Primers used in a second PCR of about 7 to 11 cycles were a sample-barcoded 5' primer and a J-beta primer mix. TCRdb itself ran the 5' RACE reads through MiXCR, one entry per CDR3 protein. The sample lists fewer than 2,000,000 distinct CDR3 sequences, 35% to 50% occurring once. The sequencing input was blood. These receptors all come from a human donor in good health.

This clonotype has more than one count but fewer than ten. The chain employs TRBV29-1 and TRBJ2-4; the D gene is possibly TRBD2 (5 bases). The J call may not be correct, given that the DNA end is closer to TRBJ2-5. Germline V lookup: CDR1 SQVTM, CDR2 ANQGSEA. The CDR3 loop spans 12 amino acids. CDR3 nucleotide sequence: TGCAGCGTTCGTCGGGATATCGGGACCCAGTACTTC. Translating gives CSVRRDIGTQYF.

In this sample, this clonotype turned up a few times. This chain uses TRBV5-1 with TRBJ2-5; the D is unclear. Germline loops: CDR1 SGHRS, CDR2 YFSETQ. The CDR3 runs 13 residues. V lost 7 bases, J lost 2 bases, and 12 bases lay in between. The CDR3 loop reads CASGEPRQETQYF. The CDR3 DNA reads as TGCGCCAGCGGCGAACCCCGTCAAGAGACCCAGTACTTC.

J is TRBJ1-2 and V is TRBV16; 7 nucleotides match TRBD1. The CDR3 runs 13 residues. The germline gives CDR1 KGHSY, CDR2 FQNENV. V lost 4 bases, J lost 6 bases, and 5 bases stayed unmatched. The CDR3 reads CASSLMTGNGYTF. DNA of the CDR3: TGTGCCAGCAGCCTAATGACAGGGAATGGCTACACCTTC.

The chain has TRBV4-3 and TRBJ1-2; 11 bases match TRBD1. V was pared by 0 bases and J by 5 bases, with 5 bases of the junction left unmatched. The CDR3 spans 16 residues. The germline gives CDR1 LGHNA, CDR2 YSLEER. The CDR3 protein is CASSQDIGQGAYGYTF. The DNA for the CDR3 is TGCGCCAGCAGCCAAGATATCGGACAGGGGGCATATGGCTACACCTTC.

This chain connects TRBV12-3 or TRBV12-4 to TRBJ2-5; D gene ambiguous. With 7 bases removed from V and 0 bases from J, the gap between germline ends came to 12 bases. The CDR3 is made up of 14 amino acids. This chain's CDR3 is CASTLRSYQETQYF. DNA of the CDR3: TGTGCCAGCACCCTCCGATCGTACCAAGAGACCCAGTACTTC.

This clonotype was picked up many times. This chain links TRBV5-1 with TRBJ2-6; no clear D. This CDR3 contains 12 residues. The V gene's germline CDR1 is SGHRS and CDR2 YFSETQ. Deletions cut 7 bases from V and 3 bases from J, with 5 bases between. The CDR3 DNA reads as TGCGCCAGCGGCGGTGGGGCCAACGTCCTGACTTTC. This encodes CASGGGANVLTF.

This clonotype was seen at least ten times. This chain joins TRBV3-1 and TRBJ2-1; TRBD2 matches at 8 bases. V was pared by 4 bases and J by 7 bases, with 9 bases of the junction left unmatched. CDR1 is LGHDT and CDR2 is YNNKEL in the germline V gene (reference sequence). The CDR3 covers 15 residues. This chain's CDR3 is CASSPPGLVQNEQFF. CDR3 DNA: TGTGCCAGCAGCCCGCCGGGACTAGTTCAGAATGAGCAGTTCTTC.

This chain links TRBV7-3 with TRBJ2-4; D remains unclear. Germline lookup yields CDR1 SGHTA and CDR2 FQGTGA. V was clipped by 2 bases and J by 13 bases, with 15 bases between them. This CDR3 spans 13 amino acids. The CDR3, as DNA: TGTGCCAGCAGCTTATACCCCTCGAATGAGCAGTACTTC. Translated, it gives CASSLYPSNEQYF.

V is TRBV20-1 and J is TRBJ2-3, with TRBD2 matching 10 bases. In germline, CDR1 is DFQATT, CDR2 SNEGSKA (reference sequence). Trimming removed 1 base from V and 5 bases from J; junction bases left unmatched: 0. This CDR3 spans 13 amino acids. The CDR3: CSARASGGDTQYF. CDR3 nucleotide sequence: TGCAGTGCTAGAGCTAGCGGGGGAGATACGCAGTATTTT.

The chain has TRBV7-2 and TRBJ2-1; TRBD2 might be the D (5 bases). CDR3 length: 12 residues. Trimming took 3 bases from V and 12 from J, leaving 12 bases between them. Germline V gene sequence: CDR1 SGHTA, CDR2 FQGNSA. The CDR3 sequence is CASSFGSRGQFF. The CDR3 region has the DNA TGTGCCAGCAGCTTTGGGAGCCGGGGGCAGTTCTTC.

In its sample, this clonotype was seen once. The chain is built from TRBV5-5 and TRBJ1-2, with a possible D match to TRBD1 (5 bases). The germline gives CDR1 SGHKS, CDR2 YYEKEE (reference sequence). Trimming shortened V by 4 bases and J by 4 bases, and 11 bases separated the two germline ends. This CDR3 contains 13 residues. The CDR3 nucleotides are TGTGCCAGCAGCGTATCAGGGACCTATGGCTACACCTTC. Protein product: CASSVSGTYGYTF.

This chain uses TRBV7-3 with TRBJ2-1, with 7 bases fitting TRBD2. Germline CDR1 reads SGHTA; CDR2 reads FQGTGA. Losses at the gene ends were 5 bases for V and 8 bases for J; bases not matched to a gene: 9. The CDR3 runs 14 residues. This CDR3 is CASSHGRGRDEQFF. The CDR3 DNA reads as TGTGCCAGCAGCCATGGACGGGGGAGGGATGAGCAGTTCTTC.

The rearrangement joins TRBV11-1 to TRBJ2-1; D possibly matches TRBD1 or TRBD2 (5 bases each). V was pared by 5 bases and J by 6 bases, with 8 bases between. From germline, CDR1 is SGHAT and CDR2 FQDESV (reference sequence). The CDR3 runs 12 residues. This CDR3 is CASSRDPNEQFF. CDR3 DNA sequence: TGTGCCAGCAGCCGGGACCCCAATGAGCAGTTCTTC.

This chain joins TRBV4-3 and TRBJ2-1; 9 bases map to TRBD2. CDR3 length: 16 amino acids. The germline CDR1 and CDR2 sequences are LGHNA and YSLEER. Losses at the gene ends were 0 bases for V and 4 bases for J; bases not matched to a gene: 4. CDR3 protein: CASSQERGGLYNEQFF. As DNA, the CDR3 is TGCGCCAGCAGCCAAGAGCGGGGGGGCTTGTACAATGAGCAGTTCTTC.

About this clonotype: A junction boundary mismatches the germline segment, possibly from a read error. The chain has TRBV7-2 and TRBJ1-4; TRBD1 might be the D (5 bases). From germline, CDR1 is SGHTA and CDR2 FQGNSA. The CDR3 consists of 14 residues. The CDR3 sequence is CACSQGRTGEKLFF. In nucleotides, the CDR3 is TGTGCCTGCAGCCAGGGAAGGACGGGTGAAAAACTGTTTTTT.

The J gene is TRBJ2-5, the V gene TRBV20-1; TRBD1 is a possible D gene (6 bases). CDR1 DFQATT and CDR2 SNEGSKA come from the germline V gene (reference sequence). There are 15 residues in the CDR3. Trimming pared 6 bases from V and 7 bases from J, leaving 24 bases between. CDR3 bases: TGCAGTGCCATCCCTTACAGGGACCTTCGCGGGACCCAGTACTTC. This encodes CSAIPYRDLRGTQYF.

Only a few counts were recorded for this clonotype. A read error may produce the germline difference seen at one junction end. The chain employs TRBV12-3 or TRBV12-4 and TRBJ1-2, with D tentatively TRBD1 (5 bases). There are 12 residues in the CDR3. This chain's CDR3 is CVSSFGGGGYTF. CDR3 nucleotides: TGTGTCAGCAGTTTTGGGGGTGGTGGCTACACCTTC.

V gene TRBV20-1 combines with J gene TRBJ1-1; D remains ambiguous. Germline-derived CDR1 and CDR2 are DFQATT and SNEGSKA (reference sequence). The CDR3 totals 13 residues. V was clipped by 0 bases and J by 10 bases, with 15 bases between them. CDR3 region: CSARDKGQRRAFF. The CDR3 DNA reads TGCAGTGCTAGAGACAAGGGCCAAAGAAGAGCTTTCTTT.

The chain carries TRBV12-5 and TRBJ1-1; no definite D call. The CDR3 extends over 13 amino acids. Trimming removed 3 bases from V and 1 base from J, with 6 bases in between. Germline-derived CDR1 and CDR2 are LGHNT and FRNRAP. Here the CDR3 reads CASGFETNTEAFF. CDR3 sequence (DNA): TGTGCTAGTGGTTTTGAGACGAACACTGAAGCTTTCTTT.

This chain uses TRBV4-2 with TRBJ2-7; 9 bases are a match to TRBD2. Germline values: CDR1 LGHNA, CDR2 YNFKEQ. The CDR3 is 14 residues long. V dropped 1 base and J dropped 10; count of bases not matched to a gene: 8. CDR3 residues: CASSQGTIAGAQYF. The CDR3 DNA sequence: TGTGCCAGCAGCCAAGGGACGATAGCGGGGGCCCAGTACTTC.

The chain combines TRBV15 with TRBJ2-5, with 10 bases identical to TRBD1. Germline V gives CDR1 LNHNV, CDR2 YYDKDF (reference sequence). Unmatched junction bases numbered 3, after V lost 3 bases and J lost 5 bases. The CDR3 totals 14 residues. The CDR3 DNA follows: TGTGCCACCAGCAGGACAGGGGGCCGGGAGACCCAGTACTTC. It specifies CATSRTGGRETQYF.

This clonotype was recorded a few times. The chain has TRBV7-9 and TRBJ2-1; 9 bases fit TRBD1. The closer fit of TRBJ2-7 to the DNA end suggests the J call may be wrong. The germline gives CDR1 SEHNR, CDR2 FQNEAQ (reference sequence). The CDR3 has 13 residues. CDR3 in DNA: TGTGCCAGCAGCTGGACAGGGGAGAGCGAGCAGTACTTC. Encoded protein: CASSWTGESEQYF.

This clonotype occurred a few times. This chain connects TRBV12-3 or TRBV12-4 to TRBJ1-2, with D possibly being TRBD1 (5 bases). This CDR3 has 15 amino acids. V was cut by 8 bases and J by 0 bases, with 16 bases left in between. CDR3 residues: CASLGDLTTNYGYTF. CDR3 DNA sequence: TGTGCCAGCCTAGGGGATCTAACAACTAACTATGGCTACACCTTC.

The chain employs TRBV10-3 and TRBJ2-1, with D hard to call. Germline lookup yields CDR1 ENHRY and CDR2 SYGVKD. CDR3 length: 15 amino acids. Trimming took off 4 bases at V and 0 bases at J, with 10 bases between the two ends. CDR3 loop: CAISVVPDSYNEQFF. The CDR3 nucleotides are TGTGCCATCAGTGTGGTTCCCGACTCCTACAATGAGCAGTTCTTC.

A few counts support this clonotype. The chain has TRBV6-2 or TRBV6-3 and TRBJ1-1; D unclear. The V end was cut by 6 bases, the J end by 1 base, with 12 bases between. Germline V CDR1 and CDR2: MNHEY, SVGEGT. CDR3 size: 14 residues. The CDR3 region is CASSPLQQNTEAFF. The CDR3 nucleotides are TGTGCCAGCAGCCCTCTCCAACAGAACACTGAAGCTTTCTTT.

J is TRBJ1-2 and V is TRBV29-1; D is undetermined. Between the trimmed V and J ends, which lost 3 bases and 2 bases, there was a span of 10 bases. There are 13 residues in the CDR3. Germline lookup yields CDR1 SQVTM and CDR2 ANQGSEA. CDR3 protein: CSVDHTDNYGYTF. The DNA for the CDR3 is TGCAGCGTTGATCATACGGACAACTATGGCTACACCTTC. The variable domain in full, completed from reference TRBV29-1 and TRBJ1-2, reads SAVISQKPSRDICQRGTSLTIQCQVDSQVTMMFWYRQQPGQSLTLIATANQGSEATYESGFVIDKFPISRPNLTFSTLTVSNMSPEDSSIYLCSVDHTDNYGYTFGSGTRLTVV.